Listed below are T cell receptor beta chains from one sample, sequenced in a study of cytomegalovirus exposure and HLA in healthy donors. Generated by immunoSEQ multiplex PCR, the TCRdb table keeps only in-frame clones and is missing some. Among around 59,000 clones, roughly 80% were seen once, and the ten largest hold approximately 3.5%. The sample was PBMCs. Source of these receptors: a woman aged 40 to 49 in good health and CMV-seronegative. Both conserved end residues are part of each CDR3. A D gene is named only where the DNA matches it firmly. Size is stated for part of the rows, as once, few or many counts, or as a class when the clone is expanded.

V gene	J gene	D gene	clone size	CDR3 DNA	CDR3 protein
TRBV5-1	TRBJ2-3	TRBD2	-	TGCGCCAGCAGCTCGGGACTAGCCTATAATGGGAGGACAGATACGCAGTATTTT	CASSSGLAYNGRTDTQYF
TRBV6-5	TRBJ1-5	-	-	TGTGCCAGCAGAAGCCTCGGGGATAGCAATCAGCCCCAGCATTTT	CASRSLGDSNQPQHF
TRBV27	TRBJ2-3	TRBD2	-	TGTGCCAGCCATCCGGGACTAGGCACAGATACGCAGTATTTT	CASHPGLGTDTQYF
TRBV19	TRBJ2-3	TRBD2	-	TGTGCCAGTAGTTATCCGGCTAGCGGGAGCGATACGCAGTATTTT	CASSYPASGSDTQYF
TRBV6-1	TRBJ2-7	-	once	TGTGCCAGCAGTGGTTTGAGCGGTCCCCACGAGCAGTACTTC	CASSGLSGPHEQYF
TRBV13	TRBJ2-1	TRBD1	-	TGTGCCAGCAGCTTAGGGGGACAGGCGAACTCCTACAATGAGCAGTTCTTC	CASSLGGQANSYNEQFF
TRBV25-1	TRBJ2-5	-	-	TGTGCCAGCAGTGAATTGGTTGGACGGACTCTACCTGGTGAGACCCAGTACTTC	CASSELVGRTLPGETQYF
TRBV27	TRBJ2-3	TRBD1	-	TGTGCCAGCAGTACACCCGGGACAGGGGGCGGAGATACGCAGTATTTT	CASSTPGTGGGDTQYF
TRBV19	TRBJ2-3	-	few	TGTGCCAGTAGTATGCGGGCGGAGCTCTTCACAGATACGCAGTATTTT	CASSMRAELFTDTQYF
TRBV27	TRBJ1-2	TRBD1	-	TGTGCCAGCAGCGCAGGGGGGCCCTACTATGGCTACACCTTC	CASSAGGPYYGYTF
TRBV28	TRBJ1-1	-	-	TGTGCCAGCAGTTTTAGTGTGACTGAAGCTTTCTTT	CASSFSVTEAFF
TRBV28	TRBJ2-5	TRBD2	-	TGTGCCAGCAGTCAAACGGGCCTTAGCGGGAGTTGGGAGACCCAGTACTTC	CASSQTGLSGSWETQYF
TRBV7-8	TRBJ2-7	TRBD2	-	TGTGCCAGCAGTCCTCGACTAGCGGGAGTCGAGCAGTACTTC	CASSPRLAGVEQYF
TRBV6-6	TRBJ1-2	-	-	TGTGCCAGCAGTACGGACAGTAACTATGGCTACACCTTC	CASSTDSNYGYTF
TRBV7-9	TRBJ2-7	-	-	TGTGCCAGCGGCCGGGACTTCTACGAGCAGTACTTC	CASGRDFYEQYF
TRBV6-1	TRBJ2-4	TRBD2	-	TGTGCCAGCAGCCCTCGACTAGCGGGGGGGAACATTCAGTACTTC	CASSPRLAGGNIQYF
TRBV7-9	TRBJ2-7	TRBD2	-	TGTGCCAGCGCCTTAGCGGGAGATGGCGAGCAGTACTTC	CASALAGDGEQYF
TRBV27	TRBJ1-5	TRBD1	-	TGTGCCAGCAGTTCCAGCACAGGGGGGAGAGCATATAGCAATCAGCCCCAGCATTTT	CASSSSTGGRAYSNQPQHF
TRBV15	TRBJ1-1	-	once	TGTGCCACTAGCAGAGATGAGTGGCATCTCCAAGGGGGCACTGAAGCTTTCTTT	CATSRDEWHLQGGTEAFF
TRBV7-9	TRBJ2-5	TRBD2	-	TGTGCCAGCAGCGGAACCCCCGGGACTAGCAGGGAAGAGACCCAGTACTTC	CASSGTPGTSREETQYF
TRBV15	TRBJ2-1	TRBD1	few	TGTGCCACCAGCGGAGGACAGGGCGGCAATGAGCAGTTCTTC	CATSGGQGGNEQFF
TRBV5-6	TRBJ1-1	TRBD1	few	TGTGCCAGCAGGCTAGAGGGGGCGCGGGACACTGAAGCTTTCTTT	CASRLEGARDTEAFF
TRBV5-1	TRBJ1-1	TRBD1	once	TGCGCCAGCAGCTCCACAGGGGGCGCCGTGAACACTGAAGCTTTCTTT	CASSSTGGAVNTEAFF
TRBV29-1	TRBJ2-1	TRBD2	-	TGCAGCGTTGAAGCGGGGACTAGCGGATACAATGAGCAGTTCTTC	CSVEAGTSGYNEQFF
TRBV28	TRBJ2-3	TRBD2	-	TGTGCCAGCAGTTTACTCCGGACTAGCGGGAGGCCGGCGGCAGATACGCAGTATTTT	CASSLLRTSGRPAADTQYF
TRBV30	TRBJ2-7	TRBD2	-	TGTGCCTGGAGTACGGATTTAGCGGGAGGGTTAGGCTACGAGCAGTACTTC	CAWSTDLAGGLGYEQYF
TRBV18	TRBJ2-5	-	-	TGTGCCAGCAACCGAGGGGGACGATCGACTCAAGAGACCCAGTACTTC	CASNRGGRSTQETQYF
TRBV13	TRBJ2-3	-	-	TGTGCCAGCAGCTTTCCCTCCGGGGGGCCCAGCACAGATACGCAGTATTTT	CASSFPSGGPSTDTQYF
TRBV19	TRBJ1-1	TRBD1	-	TGTGCCAGTAGTCGACAGGGGGCTTACACTGAAGCTTTCTTT	CASSRQGAYTEAFF